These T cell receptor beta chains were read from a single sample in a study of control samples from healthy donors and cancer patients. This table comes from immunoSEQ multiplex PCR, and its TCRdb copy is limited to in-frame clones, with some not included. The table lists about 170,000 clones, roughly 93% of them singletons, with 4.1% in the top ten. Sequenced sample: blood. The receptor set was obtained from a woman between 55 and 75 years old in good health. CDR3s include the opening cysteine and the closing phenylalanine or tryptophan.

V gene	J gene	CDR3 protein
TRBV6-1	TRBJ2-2	CASSATGAHSIGELFF
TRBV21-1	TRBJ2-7	CASEATVAYEQYF
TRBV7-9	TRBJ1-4	CASSTGTDNEKLFF
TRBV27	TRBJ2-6	CASSFRPGQGKTTGANVLTF
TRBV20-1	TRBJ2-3	CSASLGRDRDTQYF
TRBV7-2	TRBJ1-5	CASSYRSGGGSNQPQHF
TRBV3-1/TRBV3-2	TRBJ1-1	CASSQDTEKAFF
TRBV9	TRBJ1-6	CASSPLPGRSNSPLHF
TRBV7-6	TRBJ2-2	CASSSVGGDYTGELFF
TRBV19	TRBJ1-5	CASSISWTEGNQPQHF
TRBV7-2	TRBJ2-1	CASSLIEGEQFF
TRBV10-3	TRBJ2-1	CAISRTSGTYNEQFF
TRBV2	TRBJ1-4	CASSRDRTNEKLFF
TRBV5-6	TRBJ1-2	CASSTGLANYGYTF
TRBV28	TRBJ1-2	CASSGNSANYGYTF
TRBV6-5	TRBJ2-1	CASSRTENEQFF
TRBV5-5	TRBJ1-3	CASSFVADANTIYF
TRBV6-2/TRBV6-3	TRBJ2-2	CASSYRAGGLTGELFF
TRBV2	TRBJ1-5	CASRQGRMSNQPQHF
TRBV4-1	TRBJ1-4	CASSPYTGGNEKLFF
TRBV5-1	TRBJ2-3	CASSLGDRETDTQYF
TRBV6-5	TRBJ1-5	CASSMFNSNQPQHF
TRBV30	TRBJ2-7	CAWSGTAIEVQYF